The 27 T cell receptor beta chains given below trace back to one sample, sequenced in a study of blood T cell repertoires in COVID-19. TCRdb's copy holds only in-frame clones and misses some; the assay was immunoSEQ multiplex PCR. The table records some 340,000 clones, 83% of them present only once. The sequencing input was PBMCs or T cells enriched from blood (not recorded which). These receptors were collected from a woman between 45 and 60 years old who had recovered from COVID-19.

The table lists this clone with a count of one. The rearrangement links TRBV11-2 to TRBJ1-1; D is possibly TRBD1 (6 bases). With 1 base removed from V and 6 bases from J, the gap between germline ends came to 9 bases. The CDR3 covers 13 residues. Germline CDR1 and CDR2: SGHAT and FQNNGV. For the CDR3, the DNA is TGTGCCAGCAGCTTAGCACAGGGCTCTGAAGCTTTCTTT. This codes for CASSLAQGSEAFF.

The V and J genes are TRBV30 and TRBJ1-1; TRBD1 agrees at 11 bases. In germline, CDR1 is GTSNPN, CDR2 SVGIG (reference sequence). V was clipped by 0 bases and J by 5 bases; unmatched bases: 17. This CDR3 has 19 residues. The CDR3 nucleotides read TGTGCCTGGAGTGTAATAGGTTCCGGACAGGGGGCGAGGGGGACTGAAGCTTTCTTT. Its protein is CAWSVIGSGQGARGTEAFF.

The CDR3 DNA sequence: TGTGCCAGCAGCCCAGAGAGCGGAGCCTACGAGCAGTACTTC. It translates to CASSPESGAYEQYF. The chain employs TRBV9 and TRBJ2-7; TRBD2 is a possible D gene (5 bases). Deletions cut 4 bases from V and 2 bases from J, with 13 bases between. The CDR3 sequence is 14 residues long. Germline V CDR1 and CDR2: SGDLS, YYNGEE.

The chain recombines TRBV19 with TRBJ1-1; no clear D gene. This CDR3 is 14 amino acids long. Trimming removed 5 bases from V and 0 bases from J, with 10 bases in between. The germline CDR1 and CDR2 sequences are LNHDA and SQIVND (reference sequence). The CDR3 loop reads CASSRSSMNTEAFF. DNA for the CDR3: TGTGCCAGTAGTCGCAGTTCCATGAACACTGAAGCTTTCTTT.

The chain uses TRBV2 and TRBJ1-5; D perhaps matches TRBD1 (5 bases). The CDR3 is 15 amino acids. Germline loops: CDR1 SNHLY, CDR2 FYNNEI. V was cut by 3 bases and J by 6 bases, with 15 bases left in between. CDR3 sequence: CASSEGRTSFQPQHF. In DNA, the CDR3 is TGTGCCAGCAGTGAGGGGCGGACATCCTTTCAGCCCCAGCATTTT.

The chain links TRBV27 to TRBJ1-2; 9 bases are a match to TRBD1. Germline CDR1 is MNHEY and CDR2 is SMNVEV (reference sequence). The CDR3 runs to 13 residues. After removal of 5 bases from V and 5 bases from J, the junction contained 3 bases not matched to a gene. DNA for the CDR3: TGTGCCAGCAGTCTGGGACAGGGATATGGCTACACCTTC. Translating gives CASSLGQGYGYTF.

The chain carries TRBV28 and TRBJ2-7; 8 bases are a match to TRBD1. Germline lookup yields CDR1 MDHEN and CDR2 SYDVKM. The CDR3 covers 14 residues. V shed 3 bases, J shed 6 bases, and the junction held 7 bases outside the gene matches. The CDR3, as DNA: TGTGCCAGCAGTTTCGCCGGACAGGGTGGCGAGCAGTACTTC. Amino acid sequence: CASSFAGQGGEQYF.

This chain connects TRBV30 to TRBJ1-5; unclear D gene. This CDR3 contains 13 residues. The germline V and J ends were trimmed by 3 bases and 0 bases, with 6 bases remaining between them. Germline V gene lookup returns CDR1 GTSNPN and CDR2 SVGIG (reference sequence). CDR3 region: CAWSHNSNQPQHF. Here the CDR3 DNA reads TGTGCCTGGAGCCACAATAGCAATCAGCCCCAGCATTTT.

This rearrangement joins TRBV7-8 to TRBJ1-3, with D tentatively TRBD1 (6 bases). Trimming cost V 3 bases and J 4 bases, with 22 bases left between them. Germline lookup yields CDR1 SGHVS and CDR2 FQNEAQ. CDR3 length: 18 amino acids. The CDR3 protein is CASSFFRIGTGRGNTIYF. The CDR3 DNA reads as TGTGCCAGCAGCTTTTTCCGAATAGGTACAGGGAGAGGAAACACCATATATTTT.

The rearrangement joins TRBV30 to TRBJ1-1; D possibly corresponds to TRBD1 (5 bases). CDR1 and CDR2 (germline): GTSNPN, SVGIG (reference sequence). The length of the CDR3 is 12 residues. With 0 bases removed from V and 6 bases from J, the gap between germline ends came to 8 bases. CDR3 sequence reads: CAWSVRRAEAFF. CDR3 DNA sequence: TGTGCCTGGAGTGTACGCAGGGCTGAAGCTTTCTTT.

This chain connects TRBV7-3 to TRBJ2-3; TRBD2 is a possible D gene (6 bases). V was shortened by 2 bases and J by 2 bases, with 11 bases between the two germline ends. Germline loops: CDR1 SGHTA, CDR2 FQGTGA. The CDR3 loop spans 15 amino acids. The CDR3 region has the DNA TGTGCCAGCAGCTTATCCCTAGCGTCCACAGATACGCAGTATTTT. This codes for CASSLSLASTDTQYF.

The chain links TRBV29-1 to TRBJ2-5; 12 nucleotides agree with TRBD1. Per germline, CDR1 SQVTM and CDR2 ANQGSEA. CDR3 size: 14 residues. The junction had 7 bases not matched to a gene; V was cut back by 7 bases and J by 4 bases. The CDR3 sequence is CSATGTGGVETQYF. The CDR3 DNA follows: TGCAGCGCGACCGGGACAGGGGGCGTAGAGACCCAGTACTTC. The variable domain in full, with the rest retrieved from reference TRBV29-1 and TRBJ2-5, is SAVISQKPSRDICQRGTSLTIQCQVDSQVTMMFWYRQQPGQSLTLIATANQGSEATYESGFVIDKFPISRPNLTFSTLTVSNMSPEDSSIYLCSATGTGGVETQYFGPGTRLLVL.

The chain uses TRBV7-2 and TRBJ2-3, with D possibly being TRBD1 (6 bases). This CDR3 comprises 15 residues. The V gene's germline CDR1 is SGHTA and CDR2 FQGNSA. Trimming removed 0 bases from V and 3 bases from J, with 10 bases in between. The CDR3 loop reads CASSLAAQGTDTQYF. In nucleotides, the CDR3 is TGTGCCAGCAGCTTAGCGGCACAGGGAACAGATACGCAGTATTTT.

Points on this clone: Germline is not matched at one junction end, which may reflect a read error. The genes are TRBV7-2 and TRBJ2-5; 12 bases map to TRBD2. Germline V gene sequence: CDR1 SGHTA, CDR2 FQGNSA. The CDR3 totals 15 residues. Here the CDR3 reads CASSLAGGIQETQYF. For the CDR3, the DNA is TGTGCCAGCAGCCTAGCGGGGGGGATCCAAGAGACCCAGTACTTC.

This sequence joins TRBV6-5 and TRBJ1-1; tentative D call: TRBD1 (6 bases). V lost 8 bases to trimming and J lost 4 bases, with 17 bases between them. This CDR3 has 14 amino acids. Germline values: CDR1 MNHEY, CDR2 SVGAGI. The CDR3 region is CASCLRGLGTEAFF. The CDR3 bases are TGTGCCAGCTGTTTGCGGGGGCTAGGCACTGAAGCTTTCTTT.

For the CDR3, the DNA is TGTGCCAGCAGCATACAGGTACTCTCTGGAAACACCATATATTTT. Protein product: CASSIQVLSGNTIYF. The V and J genes are TRBV28 and TRBJ1-3; D is possibly TRBD1 (5 bases). Germline lookup yields CDR1 MDHEN and CDR2 SYDVKM. The length of the CDR3 is 15 residues. The V and J ends lost 6 bases and 0 bases respectively, with 12 bases between them.

The J gene is TRBJ2-3, the V gene TRBV7-9; no firm D call. This CDR3 is 18 amino acids long. V lost 5 bases to trimming and J lost 3 bases, with 24 bases between them. Germline V gene lookup returns CDR1 SEHNR and CDR2 FQNEAQ (reference sequence). The CDR3 protein is CASSPVGAFGDLTDTQYF. As DNA, the CDR3 is TGTGCCAGCAGCCCCGTGGGCGCCTTTGGCGATTTAACAGATACGCAGTATTTT. Complete variable domain (other parts from reference TRBV7-9 and TRBJ2-3): DTGVSQNPRHKITKRGQNVTFRCDPISEHNRLYWYRQTLGQGPEFLTYFQNEAQLEKSRLLSDRFSAERPKGSFSTLEIQRTEQGDSAMYLCASSPVGAFGDLTDTQYFGPGTRLTVL.

Written as DNA, the CDR3 is TGTGCCAGTAGTATAGACGGGTCGGGTGGCTACACCTTC. It codes for CASSIDGSGGYTF. The chain employs TRBV19 and TRBJ1-2; the D is unclear. CDR3 size: 13 residues. V lost 0 bases and J 7 bases, leaving 9 bases between the germline ends. The germline CDR1 and CDR2 sequences are LNHDA and SQIVND (reference sequence). Drawing the rest from reference TRBV19 and TRBJ1-2, the complete variable domain is DGGITQSPKYLFRKEGQNVTLSCEQNLNHDAMYWYRQDPGQGLRLIYYSQIVNDFQKGDIAEGYSVSREKKESFPLTVTSAQKNPTAFYLCASSIDGSGGYTFGSGTRLTVV.

The chain links TRBV6-5 to TRBJ2-3; 7 bases match TRBD2. The CDR3 is made up of 14 amino acids. Germline lookup yields CDR1 MNHEY and CDR2 SVGAGI. The V segment lost 4 bases and the J segment 0 bases; nucleotides outside the gene matches: 1. CDR3 sequence (DNA): TGTGCCAGCAGTTCGGGACTAAGCACAGATACGCAGTATTTT. Its translation: CASSSGLSTDTQYF.

The rearrangement uses TRBV7-2 and TRBJ1-1, with a possible D match to TRBD1 (6 bases). Per the germline V gene, CDR1 is SGHTA and CDR2 is FQGNSA. Trimming pared 6 bases from V and 9 bases from J, leaving 20 bases between. The CDR3 extends over 14 amino acids. In DNA, the CDR3 is TGTGCCAGCAGTCGCCCCCGAGGGGGGGAGCAAGCTTTCTTT. Encoded protein: CASSRPRGGEQAFF.

This sequence joins TRBV2 and TRBJ1-3, with 7 bases aligning to TRBD1. The CDR3 is made up of 19 amino acids. V trimming: 6 bases; J trimming: 0 bases; junction bases outside the gene matches: 17. Germline V gives CDR1 SNHLY, CDR2 FYNNEI. The DNA of the CDR3 is TGTGCCAGCAGCTTAACAGGGGCCACACCTCATAGCTCTGGAAACACCATATATTTT. Protein: CASSLTGATPHSSGNTIYF.

This clone appeared a few times. The DNA for the CDR3 is TGTGCCAGCAGCTTCCCCGGGACACCGGCCTTTGGCTACACCTTC. Protein: CASSFPGTPAFGYTF. This sequence joins TRBV7-2 and TRBJ1-2, with TRBD1 as a possible D gene (6 bases). The CDR3 length is 15 residues. V was cut by 3 bases and J by 7 bases, with 18 bases left in between. Germline lookup yields CDR1 SGHTA and CDR2 FQGNSA.

This rearrangement joins TRBV2 to TRBJ2-7; the D gene is possibly TRBD1 (6 bases). Germline V CDR1 and CDR2: SNHLY, FYNNEI. The germline V and J ends were trimmed by 0 bases and 2 bases, with 11 bases remaining between them. This CDR3 region has 15 residues. The CDR3 DNA reads as TGTGCCAGCAGTGAAGCTGGACAGCCTACCTACGAGCAGTACTTC. Translating gives CASSEAGQPTYEQYF.

This chain joins TRBV6-5 and TRBJ1-2; unclear D gene. CDR1 is MNHEY and CDR2 is SVGAGI in the germline V gene. The CDR3 consists of 13 residues. The germline V and J ends were trimmed by 0 bases and 8 bases, with 10 bases remaining between them. Written as DNA, the CDR3 is TGTGCCAGCAGTTACTCGACGGGTTGGGGCTACACCTTC. Its protein product is CASSYSTGWGYTF.

The gene calls are TRBV6-5 and TRBJ2-7; possible D gene TRBD1, 6 bases. Germline assignment: CDR1 MNHEY and CDR2 SVGAGI. The CDR3 totals 16 residues. The ends were cut back, 4 bases at V and 3 bases at J, with 19 bases in the middle. CDR3 protein: CASSFSGTTSLYEQYF. The CDR3 coding sequence is TGTGCCAGCAGTTTTTCCGGGACAACAAGCCTCTACGAGCAGTACTTC.

The V gene is TRBV30, the J gene TRBJ1-1; D call uncertain. The length of the CDR3 is 13 residues. Trimming left V 0 bases short and J 8 bases short, with 13 bases between. From germline, CDR1 is GTSNPN and CDR2 SVGIG (reference sequence). The CDR3 DNA is TGTGCCTGGAGTGTAAATTTCCAGATGGAAGCTTTCTTT. Amino acid sequence: CAWSVNFQMEAFF.

This sequence joins TRBV7-2 and TRBJ1-6, with 11 nucleotides matching TRBD1. This CDR3 contains 16 residues. CDR1 and CDR2 from the germline V gene are SGHTA and FQGNSA. The V and J ends lost 6 bases and 10 bases, in that order; junction bases with no gene match: 11. Here the CDR3 DNA reads TGTGCCAGCAGAAGCCGGGGACAGGGGGGAAACTCACCCCTCCACTTT. Translating it yields CASRSRGQGGNSPLHF.